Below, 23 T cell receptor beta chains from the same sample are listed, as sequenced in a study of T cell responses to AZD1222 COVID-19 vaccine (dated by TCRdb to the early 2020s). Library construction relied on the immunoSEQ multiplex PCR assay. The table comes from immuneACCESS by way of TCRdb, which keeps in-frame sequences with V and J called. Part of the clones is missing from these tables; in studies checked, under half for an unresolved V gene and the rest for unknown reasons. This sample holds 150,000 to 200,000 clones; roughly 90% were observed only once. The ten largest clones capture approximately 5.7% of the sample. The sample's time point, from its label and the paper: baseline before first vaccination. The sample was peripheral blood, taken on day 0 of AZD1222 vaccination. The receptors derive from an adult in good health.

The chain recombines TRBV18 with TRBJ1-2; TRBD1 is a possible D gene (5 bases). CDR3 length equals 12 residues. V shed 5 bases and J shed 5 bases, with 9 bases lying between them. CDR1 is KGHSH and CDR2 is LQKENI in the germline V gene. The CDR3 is CASSGGEYGYTF. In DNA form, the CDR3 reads TGTGCCAGCTCAGGAGGGGAGTATGGCTACACCTTC.

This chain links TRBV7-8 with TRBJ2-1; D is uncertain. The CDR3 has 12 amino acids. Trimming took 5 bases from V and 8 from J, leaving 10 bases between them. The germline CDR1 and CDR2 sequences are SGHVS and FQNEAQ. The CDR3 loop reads CASSPTRDEQFF. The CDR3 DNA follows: TGTGCCAGCAGCCCCACTCGGGATGAGCAGTTCTTC.

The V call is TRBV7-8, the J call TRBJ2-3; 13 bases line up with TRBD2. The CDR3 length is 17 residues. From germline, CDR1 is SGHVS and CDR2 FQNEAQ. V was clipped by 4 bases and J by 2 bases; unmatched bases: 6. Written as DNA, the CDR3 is TGTGCCAGCAGCTCGCAACTAGCGGGGGGGCCCACAGATACGCAGTATTTT. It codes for CASSSQLAGGPTDTQYF. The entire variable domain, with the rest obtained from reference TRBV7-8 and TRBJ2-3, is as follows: GAGVSQSPRYKVAKRGQDVALRCDPISGHVSLFWYQQALGQGPEFLTYFQNEAQLDKSGLPSDRFFAERPEGSVSTLKIQRTQQEDSAVYLCASSSQLAGGPTDTQYFGPGTRLTVL.

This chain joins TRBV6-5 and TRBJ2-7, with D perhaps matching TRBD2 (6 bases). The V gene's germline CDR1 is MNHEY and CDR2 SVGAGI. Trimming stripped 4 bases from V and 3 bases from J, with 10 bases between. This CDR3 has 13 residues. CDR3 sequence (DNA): TGTGCCAGCAGTTCTGGACTACTCTACGAGCAGTACTTC. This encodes CASSSGLLYEQYF.

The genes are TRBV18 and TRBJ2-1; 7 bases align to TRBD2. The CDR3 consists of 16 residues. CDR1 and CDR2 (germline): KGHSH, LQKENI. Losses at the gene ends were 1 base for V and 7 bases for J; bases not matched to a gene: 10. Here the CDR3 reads CASSPRSGTDRNEQFF. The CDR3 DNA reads TGTGCCAGCTCACCACGAAGCGGGACGGATAGGAATGAGCAGTTCTTC. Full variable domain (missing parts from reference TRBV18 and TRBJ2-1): NAGVMQNPRHLVRRRGQEARLRCSPMKGHSHVYWYRQLPEEGLKFMVYLQKENIIDESGMPKERFSAEFPKEGPSILRIQQVVRGDSAAYFCASSPRSGTDRNEQFFGPGTRLTVL.

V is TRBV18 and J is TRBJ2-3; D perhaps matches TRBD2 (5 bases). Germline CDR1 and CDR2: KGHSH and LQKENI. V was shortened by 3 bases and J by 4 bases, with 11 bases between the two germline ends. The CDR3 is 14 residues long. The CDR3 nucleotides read TGTGCCAGCTCACCGTCCGTGGAGGCAGATACGCAGTATTTT. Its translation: CASSPSVEADTQYF.

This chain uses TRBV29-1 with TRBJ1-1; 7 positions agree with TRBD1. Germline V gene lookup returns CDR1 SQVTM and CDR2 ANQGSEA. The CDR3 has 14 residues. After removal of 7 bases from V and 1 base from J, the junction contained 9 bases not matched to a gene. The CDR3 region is CSGKPTGANTEAFF. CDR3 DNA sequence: TGCAGCGGCAAGCCAACAGGGGCGAACACTGAAGCTTTCTTT.

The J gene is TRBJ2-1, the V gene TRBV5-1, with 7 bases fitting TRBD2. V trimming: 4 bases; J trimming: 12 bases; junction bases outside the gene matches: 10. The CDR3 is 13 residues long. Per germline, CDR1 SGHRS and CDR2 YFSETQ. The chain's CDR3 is CASSSGDGQGQFF. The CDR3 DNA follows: TGCGCCAGCAGCAGCGGGGACGGCCAAGGGCAGTTCTTC.

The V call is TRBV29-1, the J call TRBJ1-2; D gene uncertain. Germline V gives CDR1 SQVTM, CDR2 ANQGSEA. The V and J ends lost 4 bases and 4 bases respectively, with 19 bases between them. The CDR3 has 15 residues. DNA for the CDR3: TGCAGCGTTGCTCGGAAGTCTGGTACCGTCTATGGCTACACCTTC. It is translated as CSVARKSGTVYGYTF.

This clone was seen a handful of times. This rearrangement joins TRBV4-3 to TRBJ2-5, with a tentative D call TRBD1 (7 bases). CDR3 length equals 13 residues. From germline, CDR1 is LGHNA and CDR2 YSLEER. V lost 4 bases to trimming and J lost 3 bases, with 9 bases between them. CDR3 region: CASSRGTEETQYF. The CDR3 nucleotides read TGCGCCAGCAGCCGCGGGACAGAAGAGACCCAGTACTTC.

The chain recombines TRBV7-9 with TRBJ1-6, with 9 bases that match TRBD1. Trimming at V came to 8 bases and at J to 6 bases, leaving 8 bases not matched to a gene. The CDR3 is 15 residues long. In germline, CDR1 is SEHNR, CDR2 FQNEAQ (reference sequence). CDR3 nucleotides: TGTGCCAGCGGTCCGGACAGGGGCCTTAATTCACCCCTCCACTTT. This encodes CASGPDRGLNSPLHF.

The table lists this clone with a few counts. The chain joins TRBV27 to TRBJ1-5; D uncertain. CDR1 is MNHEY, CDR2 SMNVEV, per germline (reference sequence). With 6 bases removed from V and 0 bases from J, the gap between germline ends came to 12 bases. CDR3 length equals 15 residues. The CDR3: CASRWGAYSNQPQHF. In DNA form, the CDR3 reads TGTGCCAGCAGATGGGGAGCTTATAGCAATCAGCCCCAGCATTTT.

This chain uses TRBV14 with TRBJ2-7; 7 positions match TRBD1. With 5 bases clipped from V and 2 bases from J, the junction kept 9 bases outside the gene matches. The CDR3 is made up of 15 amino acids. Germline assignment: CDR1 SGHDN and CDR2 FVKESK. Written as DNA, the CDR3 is TGTGCCAGCAGCAGAGGACTCGACAGGGCCTACGAGCAGTACTTC. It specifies CASSRGLDRAYEQYF.

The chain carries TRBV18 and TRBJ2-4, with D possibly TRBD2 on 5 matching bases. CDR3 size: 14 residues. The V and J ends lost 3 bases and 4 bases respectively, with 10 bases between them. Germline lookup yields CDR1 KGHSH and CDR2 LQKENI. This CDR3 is CASSPETGKNIQYF. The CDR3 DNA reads TGTGCCAGCTCACCTGAGACGGGAAAAAACATTCAGTACTTC.

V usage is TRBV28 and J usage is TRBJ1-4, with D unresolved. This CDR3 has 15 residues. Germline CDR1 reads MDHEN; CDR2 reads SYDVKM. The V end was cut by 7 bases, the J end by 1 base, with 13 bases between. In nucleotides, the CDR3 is TGTGCCAGCAAATCTCATTCGAGAACTAATGAAAAACTGTTTTTT. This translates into CASKSHSRTNEKLFF.

The CDR3 here is CASSLGGDKRDGYTF. The CDR3 DNA sequence: TGCGCCAGCAGCTTGGGAGGGGATAAGCGGGATGGCTACACCTTC. The chain uses TRBV5-1 and TRBJ1-2, with a possible D match to TRBD1 (5 bases). Trimming shortened V by 0 bases and J by 6 bases, and 15 bases separated the two germline ends. CDR1 is SGHRS, CDR2 YFSETQ, per germline. The CDR3 is made up of 15 amino acids.

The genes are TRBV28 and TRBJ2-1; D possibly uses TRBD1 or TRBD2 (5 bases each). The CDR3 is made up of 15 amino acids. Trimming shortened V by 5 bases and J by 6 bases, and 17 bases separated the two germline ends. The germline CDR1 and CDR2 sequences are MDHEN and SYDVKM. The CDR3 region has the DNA TGTGCCAGCAGTCCCCGGGACCGCAGATCCAATGAGCAGTTCTTC. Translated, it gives CASSPRDRRSNEQFF.

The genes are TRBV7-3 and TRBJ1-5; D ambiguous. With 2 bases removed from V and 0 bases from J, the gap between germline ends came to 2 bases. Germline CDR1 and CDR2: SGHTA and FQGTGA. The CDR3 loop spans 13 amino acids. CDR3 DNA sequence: TGTGCCAGCAGCTTAGATAGCAATCAGCCCCAGCATTTT. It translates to CASSLDSNQPQHF.

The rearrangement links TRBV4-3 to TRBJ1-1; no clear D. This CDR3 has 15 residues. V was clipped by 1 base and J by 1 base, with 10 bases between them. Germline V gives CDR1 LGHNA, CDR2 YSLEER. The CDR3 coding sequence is TGCGCCAGCAGCCAAGGGGTCTGGAGGAACACTGAAGCTTTCTTT. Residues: CASSQGVWRNTEAFF.

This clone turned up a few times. The CDR3: CAWSAGSGNTIYF. CDR3 nucleotides: TGTGCCTGGAGTGCGGGTTCCGGAAACACCATATATTTT. The genes are TRBV30 and TRBJ1-3; D remains unclear. V was trimmed by 1 base and J by 4 bases, leaving 8 bases between them. The CDR3 runs 13 residues. Per germline, CDR1 GTSNPN and CDR2 SVGIG (reference sequence).

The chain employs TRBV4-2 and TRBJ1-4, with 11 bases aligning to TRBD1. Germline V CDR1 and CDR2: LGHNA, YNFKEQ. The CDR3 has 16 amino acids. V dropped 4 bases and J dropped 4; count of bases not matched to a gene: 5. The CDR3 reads CASSLGTGGGNEKLFF. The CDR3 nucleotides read TGTGCCAGCAGCCTAGGGACAGGGGGGGGTAATGAAAAACTGTTTTTT.

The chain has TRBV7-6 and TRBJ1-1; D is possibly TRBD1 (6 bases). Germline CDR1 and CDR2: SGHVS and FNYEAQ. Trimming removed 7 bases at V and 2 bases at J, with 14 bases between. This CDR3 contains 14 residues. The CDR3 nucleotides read TGTGCCAGCACCGAACAGGGTGACAACACTGAAGCTTTCTTT. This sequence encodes CASTEQGDNTEAFF.

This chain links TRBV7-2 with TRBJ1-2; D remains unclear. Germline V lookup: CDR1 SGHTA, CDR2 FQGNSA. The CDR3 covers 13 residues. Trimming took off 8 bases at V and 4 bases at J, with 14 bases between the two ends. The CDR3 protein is CASAGGSSYGYTF. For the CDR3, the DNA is TGTGCCAGCGCGGGCGGGTCCTCCTATGGCTACACCTTC.